This TCR beta chain was sequenced in a study of vaccination and CD4 T cells after COVID-19 (dated by TCRdb to between 2021 and 2022). With regard to the full study: SARS-CoV-2 positivity had been established in the convalescent patients by nasal swab PCR, and mild disease was recorded in roughly ten of these patients and severe disease in one. Six males and four females were included in the convalescent cohort, with two Hispanic individuals, seven Caucasians, two Asians and one multiracial person represented. Participants got two doses of the Pfizer-BioNTech BNT162b2 vaccine (n=8) or two doses of the Moderna mRNA-1273 vaccine (n=2). Post-COVID blood samples from convalescent patients were collected a median of approximately 93 days after diagnosis, with a range of 35 to 161 days. Post-vaccine blood samples were collected a median of around 2.5 months after the second vaccine dose, ranging from roughly 12 to 250 days. Overlapping spike peptide pools from SARS-CoV-2 and from the common cold coronaviruses HCoV-NL63, HCoV-OC43 and HCoV-229E were used as culture stimuli. As controls, cultures received a CEFX viral epitope pool (the positive control), an HIV-1 Nef peptide pool (the negative control), or no peptide at all. The spike-specific CD4+ TCR repertoire was compared before and after mRNA vaccination in approximately ten COVID-19 convalescent patients and several infection-naive healthy vaccine recipients.

This clonotype was detected a few times. Its binding antigen is unknown. Nothing much larger sits one base from this clone, and base qualities are not available. Study-wide conclusions, independent of this receptor: In convalescent patients, a median 86.3% of post-vaccine SARS-CoV-2-reactive clones were detected only after vaccination, and vaccine-specific priming was suggested by this finding. Of the vaccine-specific clones found in convalescent patients, nearly all (304 of 307) were mono-reactive for SARS-CoV-2 spike instead of being cross-reactive with common cold coronaviruses. The median count of SARS-CoV-2-reactive clonotypes went up from 20 to 25 after infection to about 40 after vaccination, although the change was not significant. The study included relatively few convalescent patients and did not analyze early timepoints after natural infection.

The sample's treatment or condition, from its label and the paper: roughly 10-day PBMC culture with coronavirus spike peptide pools or control peptides (ViraFEST assay). The study used the ViraFEST assay, which expanded antigen-specific T cells with peptide pools and then identified expanded clonotypes by TCR sequencing. The convalescent patients' positive SARS-CoV-2 PCR tests fell between March and December 2020, which was before the Alpha, Beta and Delta variants emerged in the United States. Each well held two million PBMCs cultured with roughly 10 ug/ml peptide pools in IMDM containing approximately 5% human AB serum and roughly 9.3 IU/ml IL-2. Half of the culture medium was replaced with fresh IL-2-containing medium on days 3 and 7. Once the cells had been in culture for about 10 days, the EasySep CD4+ T cell isolation kit was used to isolate CD4+ T cells by negative selection. PBMCs were separated from whole blood using Ficoll-Paque Plus gradient centrifugation and then either used fresh or cryopreserved at -140C. Culture conditions were generally each tested in triplicate wells.

The CDR3, from cysteine to phenylalanine, totals 17 residues. Only the CDR3 portion is preserved as DNA: 51 bases, with reading frame beginning at the first base. Sequences SGHVS (CDR1) and FNYEAQ (CDR2) are obtained from the germline V gene. The junction carries 15 bases between V and J, which are trimmed by 1 base and 0 bases respectively. Library prep was done by PCR. DNA from cultured CD4+ T cells was subjected to TCR sequencing with the Oncomine TCR Beta short-read assay at the Johns Hopkins FTIC core. The QIAamp micro DNA kit was used to extract genomic DNA from the cultured CD4+ T cells. Oncomine TCR Beta libraries from cultured CD4+ T cells were pooled with unique dual indexes and sequenced on an Illumina iSeq 100. On the study's bioinformatics: Non-productive sequences were removed, and CDR3s that did not start with C, did not end with F or W, or were shorter than 7 amino acids were discarded. The MANAFEST web application was used to identify antigen-specific clonotypes by comparing peptide-stimulated wells against reference wells and other culture wells. An FDR below 0.05, an odds ratio above 5, and a productive frequency above 0.1% in at least two of three replicate wells were required for clones to be considered positive. A clonotype counted as cross-reactive if it showed significant expansion both in the SARS-CoV-2 spike wells and in at least one common cold coronavirus spike condition. Using R version 3.6.1, CDR3 homology was evaluated through Levenshtein distances (stringdist) along with unrooted phylogenetic trees (ape). In-frame beta chains were kept once TCRdb had trimmed the public reads at Q25 with fastp and called clones with MiXCR. Every distinct CDR3 protein forms one entry, paired with its most common genes and DNA. Here the V and J calls rest on TCRdb's processing, not on the authors' analysis. The sample table records about 1,700 distinct CDR3 sequences; approximately 70% of these occur just once. The biggest ten clones account for 88% of the sample.

The TCR sequence derives from a human donor who had recovered from COVID-19. The material was CD4+ T cells from blood, cultured in vitro, obtained after SARS-CoV-2 vaccination. This chain joins TRBV7-6 to TRBJ2-5, with a weak D call of TRBD2 (6 bases match). The sequence in DNA is TGTGCCAGCAGCTTAGATCGGGGGAGTTCCTACCAAGAGACCCAGTACTTC. The translation is CASSLDRGSSYQETQYF.